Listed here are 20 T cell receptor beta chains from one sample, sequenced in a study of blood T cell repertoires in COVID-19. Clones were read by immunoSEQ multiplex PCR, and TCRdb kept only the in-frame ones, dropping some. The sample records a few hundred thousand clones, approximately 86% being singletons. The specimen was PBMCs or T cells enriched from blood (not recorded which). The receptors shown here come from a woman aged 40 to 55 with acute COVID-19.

For the CDR3, the DNA is TGCAGTGCTAGTAAACGTACAGGGGCTTATAGCAATCAGCCCCAGCATTTT. This encodes CSASKRTGAYSNQPQHF. V usage is TRBV20-1 and J usage is TRBJ1-5, with TRBD1 matching 7 bases. The CDR3 sequence is 17 residues long. CDR1 and CDR2 (germline): DFQATT, SNEGSKA (reference sequence). V lost 3 bases and J lost 0; bases outside the gene matches: 11.

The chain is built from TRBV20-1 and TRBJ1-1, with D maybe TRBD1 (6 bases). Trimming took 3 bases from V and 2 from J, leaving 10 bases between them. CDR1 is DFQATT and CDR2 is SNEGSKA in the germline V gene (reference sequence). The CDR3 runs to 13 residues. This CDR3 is CSASRGGNTEAFF. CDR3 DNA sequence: TGCAGTGCTAGTAGGGGGGGAAACACTGAAGCTTTCTTT.

The CDR3 region has the DNA TGTGCCAGCAGCTTTGACTTCGGCGGCTATGGCTACACCTTC. It specifies CASSFDFGGYGYTF. This chain uses TRBV11-2 with TRBJ1-2; D is unclear. Germline assignment: CDR1 SGHAT and CDR2 FQNNGV. The CDR3 sequence is 14 residues long. V shed 3 bases and J shed 4 bases, with 12 bases lying between them.

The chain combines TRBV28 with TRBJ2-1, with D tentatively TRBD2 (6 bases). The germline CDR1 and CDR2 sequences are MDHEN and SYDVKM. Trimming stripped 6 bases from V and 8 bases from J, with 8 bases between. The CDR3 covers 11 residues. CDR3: CASRDYDEQFF. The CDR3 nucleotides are TGTGCCAGCAGGGACTATGATGAGCAGTTCTTC.

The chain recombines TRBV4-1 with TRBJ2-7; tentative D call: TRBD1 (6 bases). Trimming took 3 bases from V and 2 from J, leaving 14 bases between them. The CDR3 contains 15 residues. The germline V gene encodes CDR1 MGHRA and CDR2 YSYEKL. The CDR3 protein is CASSQLQGAPYEQYF. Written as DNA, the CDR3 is TGCGCCAGCAGCCAGCTACAGGGAGCCCCCTACGAGCAGTACTTC.

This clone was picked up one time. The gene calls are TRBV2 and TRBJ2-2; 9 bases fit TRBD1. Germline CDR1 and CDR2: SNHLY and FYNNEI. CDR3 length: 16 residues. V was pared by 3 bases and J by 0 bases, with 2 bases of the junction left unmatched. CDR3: CASSEDRGTNTGELFF. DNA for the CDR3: TGTGCCAGCAGTGAGGACAGGGGAACGAACACCGGGGAGCTGTTTTTT.

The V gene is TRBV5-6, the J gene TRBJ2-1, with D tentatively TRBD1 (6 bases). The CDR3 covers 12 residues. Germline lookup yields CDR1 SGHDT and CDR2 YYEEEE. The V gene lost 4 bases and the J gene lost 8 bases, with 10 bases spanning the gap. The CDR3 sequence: CASSPQGYEQFF. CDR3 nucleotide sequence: TGTGCCAGCAGCCCGCAGGGGTATGAGCAGTTCTTC. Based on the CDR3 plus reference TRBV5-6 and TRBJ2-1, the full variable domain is DAGVTQSPTHLIKTRGQQVTLRCSPKSGHDTVSWYQQALGQGPQFIFQYYEEEERQRGNFPDRFSGHQFPNYSSELNVNALLLGDSALYLCASSPQGYEQFFGPGTRLTVL.

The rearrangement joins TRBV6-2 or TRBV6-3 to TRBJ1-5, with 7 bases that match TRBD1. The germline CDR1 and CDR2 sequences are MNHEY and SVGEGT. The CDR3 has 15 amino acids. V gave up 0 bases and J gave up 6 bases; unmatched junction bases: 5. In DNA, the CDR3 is TGTGCCAGCAGTTACTCACAGGGGTTGGGTCAGCCCCAGCATTTT. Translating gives CASSYSQGLGQPQHF.

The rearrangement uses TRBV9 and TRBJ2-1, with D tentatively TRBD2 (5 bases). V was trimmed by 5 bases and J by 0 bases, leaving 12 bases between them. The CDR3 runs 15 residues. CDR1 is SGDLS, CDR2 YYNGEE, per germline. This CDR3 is CASSPPGSSYNEQFF. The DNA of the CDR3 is TGTGCCAGCAGTCCTCCGGGGAGCTCCTACAATGAGCAGTTCTTC.

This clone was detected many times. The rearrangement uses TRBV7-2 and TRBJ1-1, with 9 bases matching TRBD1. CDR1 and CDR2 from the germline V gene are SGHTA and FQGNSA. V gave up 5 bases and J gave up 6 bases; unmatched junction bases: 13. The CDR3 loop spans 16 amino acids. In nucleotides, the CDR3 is TGTGCCAGCAGCGCCGCCGGGACAGGGAGTCGGGCTGAAGCTTTCTTT. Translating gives CASSAAGTGSRAEAFF.

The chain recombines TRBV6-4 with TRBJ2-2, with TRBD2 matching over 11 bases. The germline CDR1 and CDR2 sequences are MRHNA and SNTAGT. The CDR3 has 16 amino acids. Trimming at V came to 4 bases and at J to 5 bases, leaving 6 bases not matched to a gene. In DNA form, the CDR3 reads TGTGCCAGCAGTGTACTAGCGGGAGAAAGAACCGGGGAGCTGTTTTTT. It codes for CASSVLAGERTGELFF.

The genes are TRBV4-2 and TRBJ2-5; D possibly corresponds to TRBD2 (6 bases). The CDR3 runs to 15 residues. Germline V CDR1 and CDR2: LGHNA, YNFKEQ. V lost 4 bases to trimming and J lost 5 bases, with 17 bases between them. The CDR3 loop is CASSLGLPMGETQYF. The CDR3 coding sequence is TGTGCCAGCAGCCTGGGACTCCCCATGGGCGAGACCCAGTACTTC.

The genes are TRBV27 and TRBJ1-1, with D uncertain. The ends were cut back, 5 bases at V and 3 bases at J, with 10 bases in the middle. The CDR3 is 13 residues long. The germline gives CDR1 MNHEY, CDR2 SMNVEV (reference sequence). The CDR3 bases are TGTGCCAGCAGTCCATACTGGTACACTGAAGCTTTCTTT. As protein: CASSPYWYTEAFF.

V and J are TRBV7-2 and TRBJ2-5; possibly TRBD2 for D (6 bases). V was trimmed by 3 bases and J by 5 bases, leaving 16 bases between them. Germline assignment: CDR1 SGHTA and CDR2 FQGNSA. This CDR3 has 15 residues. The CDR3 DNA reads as TGTGCCAGCAGCTTCCGGGGCCCGGGGAGGGAGACCCAGTACTTC. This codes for CASSFRGPGRETQYF.

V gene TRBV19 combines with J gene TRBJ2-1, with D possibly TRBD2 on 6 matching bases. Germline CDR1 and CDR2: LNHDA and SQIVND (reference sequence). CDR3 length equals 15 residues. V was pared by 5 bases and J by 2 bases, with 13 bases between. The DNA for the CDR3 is TGTGCCAGTAGTCCCCCCTCTAGCGCCTACAATGAGCAGTTCTTC. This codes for CASSPPSSAYNEQFF.

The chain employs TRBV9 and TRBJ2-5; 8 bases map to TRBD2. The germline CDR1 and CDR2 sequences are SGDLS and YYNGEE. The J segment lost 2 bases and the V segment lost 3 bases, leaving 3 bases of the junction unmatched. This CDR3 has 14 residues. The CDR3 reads CASSAGLVQETQYF. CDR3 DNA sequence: TGTGCCAGCAGCGCGGGACTAGTTCAAGAGACCCAGTACTTC.

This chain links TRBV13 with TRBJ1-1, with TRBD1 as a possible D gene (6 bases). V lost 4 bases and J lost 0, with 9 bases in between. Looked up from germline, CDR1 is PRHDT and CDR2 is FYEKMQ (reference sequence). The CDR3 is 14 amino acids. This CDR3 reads CASSSTGLNTEAFF. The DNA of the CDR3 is TGTGCCAGCAGCTCTACAGGGTTGAACACTGAAGCTTTCTTT. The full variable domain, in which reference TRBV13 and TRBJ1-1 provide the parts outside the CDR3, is AAGVIQSPRHLIKEKRETATLKCYPIPRHDTVYWYQQGPGQDPQFLISFYEKMQSDKGSIPDRFSAQQFSDYHSELNMSSLELGDSALYFCASSSTGLNTEAFFGQGTRLTVV.

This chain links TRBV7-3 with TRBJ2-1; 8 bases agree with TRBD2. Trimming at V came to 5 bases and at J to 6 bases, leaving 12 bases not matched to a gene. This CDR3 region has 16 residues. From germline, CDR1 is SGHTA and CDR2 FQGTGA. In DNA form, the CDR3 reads TGTGCCAGCAGCCTCGGACTAGCACCCTTACCCAATGAGCAGTTCTTC. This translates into CASSLGLAPLPNEQFF.

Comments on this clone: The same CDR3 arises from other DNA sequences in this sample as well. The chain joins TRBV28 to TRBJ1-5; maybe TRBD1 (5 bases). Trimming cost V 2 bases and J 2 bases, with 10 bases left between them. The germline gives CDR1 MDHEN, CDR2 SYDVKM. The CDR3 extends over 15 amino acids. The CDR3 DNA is TGTGCCAGCAGTTTAGGGGGGGGAGGCAATCAGCCCCAGCATTTT. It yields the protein CASSLGGGGNQPQHF.

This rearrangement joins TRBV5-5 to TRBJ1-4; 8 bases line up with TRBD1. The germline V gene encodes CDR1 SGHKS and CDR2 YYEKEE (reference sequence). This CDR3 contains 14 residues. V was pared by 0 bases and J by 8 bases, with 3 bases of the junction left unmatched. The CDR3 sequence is CASSLGQGREKLFF. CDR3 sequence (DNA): TGTGCCAGCAGCTTGGGACAGGGGAGGGAAAAACTGTTTTTT.